This T cell receptor (beta chain) was identified in a study of PD-1 blockade in mismatch repair-deficient tumors. The overall study: All were previously treated, progressing patients with eleven to twelve mismatch repair-deficient cancer types. Findings and limits, study-wide: Rapid post-treatment expansion, then contraction, generally preceding radiologic response, marked tumor-resident clones.

Comments on this clone: Antigen specificity is unknown. Different DNA sequences within this sample yield the same CDR3.

A few pembrolizumab responders had their TCRs sequenced. The germline CDR1 and CDR2 sequences are SQVTM and ANQGSEA. This CDR3 spans 13 amino acids. J gave up 5 bases and V 7 bases, and 4 bases lay outside the gene matches. Only in-frame clones appear in the TCRdb table, and some are missing; sequencing was by immunoSEQ multiplex PCR. The profile covers roughly 70,000 clones, with around 73% appearing a single time and 4.5% to 6.5% taken by the ten largest. The specimen comprised peripheral blood, sampled 2 weeks after starting pembrolizumab. This TCR was sampled from an adult with mismatch repair-deficient cancer. This chain connects TRBV29-1 to TRBJ2-2; TRBD1 agrees at 10 bases. For the CDR3, the DNA is TGCAGCGGAAGGACAGGGGGAACCGGGGAGCTGTTTTTT. Translation gives CSGRTGGTGELFF.